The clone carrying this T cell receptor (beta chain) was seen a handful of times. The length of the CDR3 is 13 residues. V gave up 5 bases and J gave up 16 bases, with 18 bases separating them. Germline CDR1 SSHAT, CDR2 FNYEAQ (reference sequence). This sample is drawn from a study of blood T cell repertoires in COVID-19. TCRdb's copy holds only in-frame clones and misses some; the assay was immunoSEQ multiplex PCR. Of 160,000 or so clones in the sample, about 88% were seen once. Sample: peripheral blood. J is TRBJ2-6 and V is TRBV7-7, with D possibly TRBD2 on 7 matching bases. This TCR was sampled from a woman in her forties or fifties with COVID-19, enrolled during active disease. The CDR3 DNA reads TGTGCCAGCAGCCCCGGGGAGGGGACAAGACTGACTTTC. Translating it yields CASSPGEGTRLTF.